The present T cell receptor beta chain was sequenced within a study of PD-L1 blockade in urothelial cancer. Study-level background: Males with urothelial cancer arising in the bladder constituted most of the 29 patients. The study's findings and limits: When pretreatment blood TCR clonality was below the median, it predicted better survival.

V was clipped by 4 bases and J by 3 bases; unmatched bases: 10. The CDR3 extends over 16 amino acids. The V gene's germline CDR1 is LGHNA and CDR2 YNFKEQ. This sample's time point: pretreatment peripheral blood. Assay used: immunoSEQ multiplex PCR; TCRdb lists only in-frame clones, some missing. Found here are under 70,000 clones, more than 80% of them singletons; the top ten hold 1.6%. Regarding this clone: The antigen remains undetermined.

The receptor comes from a man aged 65 to 85 with urothelial cancer. The chain combines TRBV4-2 with TRBJ2-3, with TRBD2 matching 7 bases. Specimen: PBMCs, collected around atezolizumab (anti-PD-L1) treatment. The CDR3 region is CASSPQAGVRTDTQYF. For the CDR3, the DNA is TGTGCCAGCAGCCCCCAGGCGGGAGTAAGGACAGATACGCAGTATTTT.